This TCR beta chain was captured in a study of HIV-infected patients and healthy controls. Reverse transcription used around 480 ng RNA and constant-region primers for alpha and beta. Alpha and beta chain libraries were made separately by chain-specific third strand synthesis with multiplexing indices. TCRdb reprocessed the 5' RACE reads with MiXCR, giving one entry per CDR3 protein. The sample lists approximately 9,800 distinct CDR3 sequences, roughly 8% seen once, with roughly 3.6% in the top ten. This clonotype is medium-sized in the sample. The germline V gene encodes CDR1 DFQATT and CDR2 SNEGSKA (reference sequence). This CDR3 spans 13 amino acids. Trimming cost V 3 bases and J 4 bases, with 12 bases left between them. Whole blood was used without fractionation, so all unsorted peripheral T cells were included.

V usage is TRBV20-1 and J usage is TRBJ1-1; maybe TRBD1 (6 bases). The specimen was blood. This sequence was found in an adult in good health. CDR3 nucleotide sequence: TGCAGTGCTAGCGGGGGCACGGGCACTGAAGCTTTCTTT. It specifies CSASGGTGTEAFF.